The 18 T cell receptor beta chains below all came from one sample that was sequenced in a study of metastatic and nonmetastatic thyroid tumors. There were no patients who had received any treatment before thyroid surgery. TCRdb recomputed clones from the PCR reads via MiXCR. The table lists over 9,500 clones, 25% to 30% of them singletons. The sequenced material came from tumor tissue. The origin of the receptors is a female donor with papillary thyroid cancer or a benign thyroid nodule (not recorded which). Some clones in this sample may be carry-over from other donors' samples.

The chain employs TRBV6-1 and TRBJ1-1, with TRBD1 identical over 10 bases. CDR1 and CDR2 from the germline V gene are MNHNS and SASEGT. This CDR3 is built from 14 residues. V shed 8 bases, J shed 5 bases, and the junction held 8 bases outside the gene matches. Here the CDR3 reads CASGEGQGGTEAFF. The DNA of the CDR3 is TGTGCCAGCGGGGAAGGACAGGGGGGGACTGAAGCTTTCTTT.

Worth noting for this clone: This CDR3 is also generated by other DNA sequences in the sample. This rearrangement joins TRBV6-5 to TRBJ1-2, with TRBD1 identical over 7 bases. Trimming at V came to 5 bases and at J to 4 bases, leaving 10 bases not matched to a gene. Germline CDR1 reads MNHEY; CDR2 reads SVGAGI. This CDR3 spans 15 amino acids. CDR3 sequence reads: CASSPSTGTSYGYTF. The CDR3 bases are TGTGCCAGCAGTCCCTCGACAGGGACCAGCTATGGCTACACCTTC.

This clone has just a few counts. The chain recombines TRBV11-2 with TRBJ2-7; tentatively, D is TRBD1 or TRBD2 (5 bases each). CDR1 is SGHAT, CDR2 FQNNGV, per germline. Trimming removed 4 bases at V and 3 bases at J, with 16 bases between. CDR3 length: 15 amino acids. The chain's CDR3 is CASSSAGAHLYEQYF. The CDR3 DNA is TGTGCCAGCAGCTCAGCCGGGGCACACCTCTACGAGCAGTACTTC.

This chain uses TRBV20-1 with TRBJ1-1; 7 bases are a match to TRBD1. Trimming removed 6 bases from V and 0 bases from J; junction bases left unmatched: 10. The CDR3 sequence is 15 residues long. Germline values: CDR1 DFQATT, CDR2 SNEGSKA (reference sequence). CDR3: CSAGEGQHLNTEAFF. The CDR3 DNA is TGCAGTGCAGGGGAGGGACAGCATCTGAACACTGAAGCTTTCTTT.

V and J are TRBV28 and TRBJ1-2, with 7 bases lining up with TRBD1. This CDR3 contains 17 residues. V lost 4 bases, J lost 4 bases, and 15 bases stayed unmatched. CDR1 is MDHEN and CDR2 is SYDVKM in the germline V gene. CDR3 sequence (DNA): TGTGCCAGCAGTTCCCCAGCTGGCGGCAGGGGGACCTATGGCTACACCTTC. It translates to CASSSPAGGRGTYGYTF.

This clone was counted many times. The chain is built from TRBV7-9 and TRBJ1-1, with D possibly being TRBD1 (5 bases). CDR1 is SEHNR, CDR2 FQNEAQ, per germline (reference sequence). V was cut by 1 base and J by 10 bases, with 13 bases left in between. This CDR3 spans 13 amino acids. Here the CDR3 reads CASSLEKGYGAFF. In DNA form, the CDR3 reads TGTGCCAGCAGCTTAGAAAAGGGGTACGGAGCTTTCTTT.

The chain recombines TRBV5-6 with TRBJ2-7, with a weak D call TRBD2 (5 bases). This CDR3 contains 13 residues. Germline lookup yields CDR1 SGHDT and CDR2 YYEEEE. Trimming cost V 5 bases and J 2 bases, with 11 bases left between them. CDR3 in amino acids: CASSRRGPYEQYF. CDR3 nucleotides: TGTGCCAGCAGTCGGCGCGGGCCCTACGAGCAGTACTTC.

This clone turned up a few times. At one end the junction does not follow the germline gene, possibly because of a read error. V gene TRBV4-2 combines with J gene TRBJ2-5; TRBD1 aligns across 7 bases. Per the germline V gene, CDR1 is LGHNA and CDR2 is YNFKEQ. CDR3 length: 17 amino acids. The CDR3 DNA reads as TGTGCCAGCGGCCAAGATATAGAAGGGGGCATTGTGGAGACCCAGTACTTC. It codes for CASGQDIEGGIVETQYF.

The rearrangement links TRBV5-8 to TRBJ2-7; D is ambiguous. Looked up from germline, CDR1 is SGHTS and CDR2 is YDEGEE. This CDR3 contains 12 residues. V lost 4 bases to trimming and J lost 3 bases, with 8 bases between them. DNA for the CDR3: TGTGCCAGCAGCCGTCCACACTACGAGCAGTACTTC. It encodes CASSRPHYEQYF.

This clone has only a few counts. This clone may be a read error of a much larger clone one base away. This rearrangement joins TRBV29-1 to TRBJ2-7; D may correspond to TRBD1 or TRBD2 (5 bases each). The CDR3 is 13 residues long. Germline values: CDR1 SQVTM, CDR2 ANQGSEA. V lost 7 bases to trimming and J lost 5 bases, with 18 bases between them. The CDR3 coding sequence is TGCAGCGCCCGGCGGGCAGGGACCCACGAGCAGTACTTC. Its protein product is CSARRAGTHEQYF.

The J gene is TRBJ2-1, the V gene TRBV2; 7 bases line up with TRBD2. Germline loops: CDR1 SNHLY, CDR2 FYNNEI. V shed 9 bases, J shed 3 bases, and the junction held 5 bases outside the gene matches. There are 13 residues in the CDR3. CDR3 loop: CARRERGYNEQFF. The DNA for the CDR3 is TGTGCCAGGCGGGAGAGGGGCTACAATGAGCAGTTCTTC.

The gene calls are TRBV25-1 and TRBJ2-7, with 8 bases that match TRBD1. After removal of 5 bases from V and 4 bases from J, the junction contained 28 bases not matched to a gene. This CDR3 spans 21 amino acids. In germline, CDR1 is MGHDK, CDR2 SYGVNS. DNA of the CDR3: TGTGCCAGCAGTCTTGACGCCGATGGGACAGGTGGGTCCGGTAGGATGTACGAGCAGTACTTC. This translates into CASSLDADGTGGSGRMYEQYF.

This clone has at least ten counts. This chain links TRBV19 with TRBJ2-3; 9 bases line up with TRBD1. This CDR3 region has 15 residues. Germline V CDR1 and CDR2: LNHDA, SQIVND (reference sequence). V lost 2 bases and J lost 3; bases outside the gene matches: 3. The CDR3 sequence: CASSILTGGTDTQYF. For the CDR3, the DNA is TGTGCCAGTAGTATACTGACAGGGGGTACAGATACGCAGTATTTT. The full variable domain, with the rest looked up from reference TRBV19 and TRBJ2-3, is DGGITQSPKYLFRKEGQNVTLSCEQNLNHDAMYWYRQDPGQGLRLIYYSQIVNDFQKGDIAEGYSVSREKKESFPLTVTSAQKNPTAFYLCASSILTGGTDTQYFGPGTRLTVL.

This sequence joins TRBV20-1 and TRBJ2-1; 11 nucleotides line up with TRBD2. The trim removed 7 bases at V and 0 bases at J, leaving 11 bases unmatched. The germline gives CDR1 DFQATT, CDR2 SNEGSKA (reference sequence). This CDR3 contains 17 residues. The DNA for the CDR3 is TGCAGTGTCTTGACTAGCGGGATTACTAGCTCCTACAATGAGCAGTTCTTC. As protein: CSVLTSGITSSYNEQFF.

The sample holds many counts of this clone. This chain joins TRBV29-1 and TRBJ1-2; D not certain. Trimming left V 4 bases short and J 8 bases short, with 11 bases between. Germline assignment: CDR1 SQVTM and CDR2 ANQGSEA. This CDR3 has 11 residues. This CDR3 reads CSVVLGNGYTF. CDR3 nucleotides: TGCAGCGTTGTTTTGGGGAACGGCTACACCTTC.

This clone is labeled as medium-sized. This chain uses TRBV5-1 with TRBJ2-7; D remains ambiguous. Trimming removed 7 bases at V and 0 bases at J, with 20 bases between. In germline, CDR1 is SGHRS, CDR2 YFSETQ. This CDR3 spans 16 amino acids. CDR3 protein: CASSDGVGQNSYEQYF. The CDR3, as DNA: TGCGCCAGCTCAGACGGTGTCGGGCAAAACTCCTACGAGCAGTACTTC.

This clone is classed as medium-sized. V and J are TRBV30 and TRBJ1-2, with a weak D call TRBD1 (5 bases). V was trimmed by 3 bases and J by 4 bases, leaving 6 bases between them. The length of the CDR3 is 11 residues. Germline-derived CDR1 and CDR2 are GTSNPN and SVGIG (reference sequence). CDR3 nucleotides: TGTGCCTGGAGAGGGACCTATGGCTACACCTTC. Translation gives CAWRGTYGYTF. The full variable domain, its missing parts supplied by reference TRBV30 and TRBJ1-2, is SQTIHQWPATLVQPVGSPLSLECTVEGTSNPNLYWYRQAAGRGLQLLFYSVGIGQISSEVPQNLSASRPQDRQFILSSKKLLLSDSGFYLCAWRGTYGYTFGSGTRLTVV.

This sequence joins TRBV27 and TRBJ1-6, with D possibly matching TRBD1 (6 bases). CDR3 length: 13 amino acids. Germline CDR1 is MNHEY and CDR2 is SMNVEV (reference sequence). Trimming left V 5 bases short and J 10 bases short, with 12 bases between. As DNA, the CDR3 is TGTGCCAGCAGTGTGCTAGGGGGATCACCCCTCCACTTT. It is translated as CASSVLGGSPLHF.